This T cell receptor beta chain was identified in a study of Tregs in tolerant kidney transplant recipients. General study findings and limits: Few patients were studied, so findings need validation in larger groups. Tregs expanded with activated donor B cells seemed most donor-specific.

The nonmyeloablative bone marrow transplants came from related graft donors, with transient mixed chimerism. Unstimulated regulatory T cells (CD4+CD25+CD127-), CD4+CD25- non-regulatory cells, CD4 and CD8 cells were FACS-sorted from thawed PBMCs. Some clones are missing from TCRdb's copy, which holds only in-frame ones; the method was immunoSEQ multiplex PCR. The table lists about 6,300 clones. Germline lookup yields CDR1 SGHAT and CDR2 FQNNGV. V was pared by 6 bases and J by 5 bases, with 10 bases between. CDR3 length: 12 residues. To note about this clone: Its target is not known. The CDR3 end lies 3 residues beyond the end of the read and is filled in from the germline J gene.

The chain employs TRBV11-2 and TRBJ2-5, with D tentatively TRBD1 (6 bases). The receptor comes from a human patient who received a combined kidney and bone marrow transplant. A share of the T cells may be of graft donor origin. Sequencing used CD4+ T cells from blood (PBMCs), obtained 6 months after the transplant. This chain's CDR3 is CASSWGQETQYF. CDR3 DNA (partial): TGTGCCAGCAGTTGGGGGCAGGAGACC.